The 8 T cell receptor beta chains in this list originate from one sample, sequenced in a study of T cells expressing NK-cell markers. TCRdb re-called the 5' RACE reads and catalogs CDR3 proteins one per entry, DNA excluded. In all, the sample yields about 390,000 distinct CDR3 sequences. The sample taken for sequencing was blood T cells: a sorted CD56 or NKG2C T cell subset, CD4+ or CD8+ T cells, or bulk PBMC T cells (not recorded which). These receptors came from a woman aged 50 to 60 in good health.

The chain recombines TRBV19 with TRBJ2-1; TCRdb picks TRBD2, but there is no DNA to check that call. CDR3 size: 16 residues. From germline, CDR1 is LNHDA and CDR2 SQIVND (reference sequence). CDR3 loop: CATTRSLAGRKNEQFF.

The chain links TRBV4-1 to TRBJ2-3; the D call from TCRdb, TRBD1, cannot be confirmed without DNA. Germline V gene data show CDR1 as MGHRA and CDR2 as YSYEKL. The CDR3 contains 15 residues. CDR3 residues: CASSQEKGGTDTQYF.

CDR3 residues: CSVEFWAVNQETQYF. The chain has TRBV29-1 and TRBJ2-5. CDR1 SQVTM and CDR2 ANQGSEA come from the germline V gene. CDR3 length: 15 amino acids. The variable domain in full, with the rest retrieved from reference TRBV29-1 and TRBJ2-5, is SAVISQKPSRDICQRGTSLTIQCQVDSQVTMMFWYRQQPGQSLTLIATANQGSEATYESGFVIDKFPISRPNLTFSTLTVSNMSPEDSSIYLCSVEFWAVNQETQYFGPGTRLLVL.

The gene calls are TRBV20-1 and TRBJ2-2; TCRdb's D gene call, TRBD1, goes unchecked for lack of DNA. Germline CDR1 reads DFQATT; CDR2 reads SNEGSKA (reference sequence). The length of the CDR3 is 13 residues. CDR3 amino acids: CSAPQGVTGELFF.

The chain's CDR3 is CASRPAWTSGSSDTQYF. V gene TRBV12-3 or TRBV12-4 combines with J gene TRBJ2-3; lacking DNA, the TRBD2 call made by TCRdb goes unchecked. This CDR3 is 17 amino acids long.

The rearrangement links TRBV7-9 to TRBJ2-2; checking the TCRdb D call of TRBD2 is not possible without DNA. Germline-derived CDR1 and CDR2 are SEHNR and FQNEAQ (reference sequence). This CDR3 has 16 amino acids. CDR3 loop: CASSLLFGTNTGELFF. Full variable domain (missing parts from reference TRBV7-9 and TRBJ2-2): DTGVSQNPRHKITKRGQNVTFRCDPISEHNRLYWYRQTLGQGPEFLTYFQNEAQLEKSRLLSDRFSAERPKGSFSTLEIQRTEQGDSAMYLCASSLLFGTNTGELFFGEGSRLTVL.

The J gene is TRBJ2-3, the V gene TRBV3-1; TCRdb designates TRBD1, a call that cannot be tested without DNA. Germline CDR1 reads LGHDT; CDR2 reads YNNKEL (reference sequence). The CDR3 is 18 amino acids. CDR3 sequence reads: CASSQEKLSRISTDTQYF.

V and J are TRBV20-1 and TRBJ2-3; checking the TCRdb D call of TRBD2 is not possible without DNA. Germline lookup yields CDR1 DFQATT and CDR2 SNEGSKA (reference sequence). The CDR3 is made up of 13 amino acids. Here the CDR3 reads CSALAGGTDTQYF.